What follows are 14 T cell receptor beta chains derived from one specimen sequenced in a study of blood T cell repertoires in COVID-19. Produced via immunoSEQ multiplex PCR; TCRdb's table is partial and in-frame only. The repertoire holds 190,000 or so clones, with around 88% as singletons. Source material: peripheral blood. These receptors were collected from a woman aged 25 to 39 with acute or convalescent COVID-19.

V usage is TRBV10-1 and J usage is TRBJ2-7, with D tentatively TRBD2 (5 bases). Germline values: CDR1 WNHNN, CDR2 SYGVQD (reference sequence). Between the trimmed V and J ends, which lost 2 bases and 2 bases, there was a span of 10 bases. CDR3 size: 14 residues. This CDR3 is CASSEERGTYEQYF. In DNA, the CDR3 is TGCGCCAGCAGTGAGGAGCGAGGGACCTACGAGCAGTACTTC.

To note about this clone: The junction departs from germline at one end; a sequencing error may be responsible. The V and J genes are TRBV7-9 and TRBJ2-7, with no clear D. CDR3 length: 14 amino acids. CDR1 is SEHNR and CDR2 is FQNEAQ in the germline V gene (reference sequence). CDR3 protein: CASSLVPRDLDENF. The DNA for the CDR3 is TGTGCCAGCAGCTTAGTGCCGCGCGACTTAGATGAGAACTTC.

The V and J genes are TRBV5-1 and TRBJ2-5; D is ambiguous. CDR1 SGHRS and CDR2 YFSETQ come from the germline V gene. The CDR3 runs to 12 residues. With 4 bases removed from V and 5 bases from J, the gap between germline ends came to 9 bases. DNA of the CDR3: TGCGCCAGCAGCAACCCCGGGGAGACCCAGTACTTC. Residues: CASSNPGETQYF. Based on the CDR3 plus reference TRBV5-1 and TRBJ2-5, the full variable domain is KAGVTQTPRYLIKTRGQQVTLSCSPISGHRSVSWYQQTPGQGLQFLFEYFSETQRNKGNFPGRFSGRQFSNSRSEMNVSTLELGDSALYLCASSNPGETQYFGPGTRLLVL.

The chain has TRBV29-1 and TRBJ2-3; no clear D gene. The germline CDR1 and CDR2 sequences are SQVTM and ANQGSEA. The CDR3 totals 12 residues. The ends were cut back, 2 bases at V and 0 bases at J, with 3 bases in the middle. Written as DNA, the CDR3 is TGCAGCGTTGAATCTAGCACAGATACGCAGTATTTT. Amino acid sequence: CSVESSTDTQYF.

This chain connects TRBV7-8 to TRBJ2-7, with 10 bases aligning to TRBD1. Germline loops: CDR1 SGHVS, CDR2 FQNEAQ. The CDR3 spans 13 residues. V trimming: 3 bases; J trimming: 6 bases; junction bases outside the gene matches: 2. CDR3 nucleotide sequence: TGTGCCAGCAGCTTGACAGGGGGCTCCGAGCAGTACTTC. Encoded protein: CASSLTGGSEQYF.

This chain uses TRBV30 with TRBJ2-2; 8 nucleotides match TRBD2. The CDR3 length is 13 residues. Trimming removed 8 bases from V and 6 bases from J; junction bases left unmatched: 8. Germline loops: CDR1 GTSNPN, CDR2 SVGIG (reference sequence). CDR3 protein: CARSGIAPGELFF. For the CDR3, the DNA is TGTGCCCGTAGCGGGATCGCCCCCGGGGAGCTGTTTTTT.

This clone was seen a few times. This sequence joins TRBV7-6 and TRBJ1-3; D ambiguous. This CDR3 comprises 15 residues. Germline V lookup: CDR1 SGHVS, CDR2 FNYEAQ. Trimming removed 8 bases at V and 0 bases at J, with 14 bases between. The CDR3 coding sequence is TGTGCCAGCTCCAGTGGGCACCTCTCTGGAAACACCATATATTTT. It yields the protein CASSSGHLSGNTIYF.

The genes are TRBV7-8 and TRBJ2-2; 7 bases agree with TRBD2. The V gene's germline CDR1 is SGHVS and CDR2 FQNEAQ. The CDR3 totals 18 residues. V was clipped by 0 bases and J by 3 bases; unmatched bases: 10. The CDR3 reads CASSLAAGAGWYTGELFF. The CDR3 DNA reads TGTGCCAGCAGCTTAGCGGCGGGAGCGGGGTGGTACACCGGGGAGCTGTTTTTT.

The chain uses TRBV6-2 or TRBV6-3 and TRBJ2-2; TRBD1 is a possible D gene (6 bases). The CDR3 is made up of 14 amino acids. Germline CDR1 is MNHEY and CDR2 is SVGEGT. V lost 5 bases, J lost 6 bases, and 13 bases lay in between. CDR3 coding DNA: TGTGCCAGCAGTCCCACAGGGTTCGCCGGGGAGCTGTTTTTT. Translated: CASSPTGFAGELFF.

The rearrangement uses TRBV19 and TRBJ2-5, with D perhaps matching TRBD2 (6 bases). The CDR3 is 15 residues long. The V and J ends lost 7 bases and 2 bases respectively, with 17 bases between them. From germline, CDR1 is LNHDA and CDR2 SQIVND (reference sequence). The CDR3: CASNSRDGIQETQYF. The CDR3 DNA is TGTGCCAGTAATTCGCGGGACGGAATACAAGAGACCCAGTACTTC.

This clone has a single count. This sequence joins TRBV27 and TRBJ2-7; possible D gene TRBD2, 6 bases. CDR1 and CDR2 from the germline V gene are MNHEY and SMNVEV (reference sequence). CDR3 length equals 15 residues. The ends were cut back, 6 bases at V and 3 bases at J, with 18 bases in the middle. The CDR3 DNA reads TGTGCCAGCAGCTTGGGGGGACGAGGATACTACGAGCAGTACTTC. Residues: CASSLGGRGYYEQYF.

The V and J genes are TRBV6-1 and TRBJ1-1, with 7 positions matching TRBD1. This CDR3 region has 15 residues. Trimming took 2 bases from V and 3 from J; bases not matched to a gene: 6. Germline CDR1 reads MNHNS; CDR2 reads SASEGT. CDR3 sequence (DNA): TGTGCCAGCAGTGAACACAGGGGTTGGCACACTGAAGCTTTCTTT. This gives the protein CASSEHRGWHTEAFF.

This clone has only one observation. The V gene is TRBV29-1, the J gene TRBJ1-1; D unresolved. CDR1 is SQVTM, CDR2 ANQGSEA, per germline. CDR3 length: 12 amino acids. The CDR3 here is CGTRREDTEAFF. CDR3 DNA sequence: TGCGGTACCCGGAGGGAAGACACTGAAGCTTTCTTT.

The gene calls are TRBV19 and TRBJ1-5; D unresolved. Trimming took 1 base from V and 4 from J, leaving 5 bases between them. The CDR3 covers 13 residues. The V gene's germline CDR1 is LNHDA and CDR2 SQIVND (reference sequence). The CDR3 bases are TGTGCCAGTAGTATAGCGGGGAATCAGCCCCAGCATTTT. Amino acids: CASSIAGNQPQHF. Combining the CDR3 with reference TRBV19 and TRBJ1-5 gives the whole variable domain DGGITQSPKYLFRKEGQNVTLSCEQNLNHDAMYWYRQDPGQGLRLIYYSQIVNDFQKGDIAEGYSVSREKKESFPLTVTSAQKNPTAFYLCASSIAGNQPQHFGDGTRLSIL.